The source of this T cell receptor (beta chain) is a study of shared clonotypes between healthy human individuals. Study-level background: The cohort comprised a couple of women and a few men. Their ages spanned 18 to 49 years. Study conclusions and caveats: The authors sampled blood alone, and tissue repertoires likely differ. Sharing of clonotypes among donors was expected to vary with sequencing depth.

The study ran the assay at deep level. TCRdb's table, derived via immunoSEQ multiplex PCR, lists solely in-frame clones and lacks some. The sample records roughly 490,000 clones, 65% to 80% being singletons. Concerning this clone itself: As yet, its antigen is unknown.

The CDR3 totals 13 residues. V gave up 3 bases and J gave up 3 bases, with 7 bases separating them. Germline loops: CDR1 LNHDA, CDR2 SQIVND (reference sequence). The rearrangement joins TRBV19 to TRBJ2-3; D may match TRBD1 or TRBD2 (5 bases each). The receptor's source is a woman aged 35 to 49 in good health. Some clones in this sample may be carry-over from other donors' samples. Sample: PBMCs. This CDR3 is CASSMRGTDTQYF. The CDR3 nucleotides read TGTGCCAGTAGTATGAGGGGAACAGATACGCAGTATTTT.